The next 5 T cell receptor beta chains were all read from a single sample in a study of blood T cell repertoires in COVID-19 (dated by TCRdb to about 2020). Receptor libraries were prepared by the immunoSEQ multiplex PCR assay. Here the immuneACCESS table is served through TCRdb, limited to in-frame sequences with V and J called. Missing clones are a known gap in these copies; in checked studies unresolved V genes cover under half, and the rest lacks a known reason. Recorded for this sample are fewer than 70,000 clones; around 78% of them occurred a single time. Nearly 5% of the sample rests with the top ten. Sequences were obtained from peripheral blood. Every receptor here comes from a human donor in a cohort sampled during active COVID-19.

A few counts support this clone. The chain is built from TRBV11-2 and TRBJ1-2; TRBD1 matches 9 bases. Germline V gives CDR1 SGHAT, CDR2 FQNNGV. CDR3 length equals 14 residues. V lost 5 bases and J lost 5; bases outside the gene matches: 6. This chain's CDR3 is CASSTTGGGYGYTF. The CDR3 nucleotides are TGTGCCAGCAGCACCACAGGGGGCGGGTATGGCTACACCTTC.

Only a few counts were recorded for this clone. The chain recombines TRBV21-1 with TRBJ1-5; whether TRBD1, the table's D call, matches the DNA was not checked. TRBV21-1 is labeled a pseudogene. CDR3 size: 16 residues. The CDR3 loop is CASSRRVGLCNQPQHF. For the CDR3, the DNA is TGTGCCAGCAGCCGAAGGGTGGGGCTCTGCAATCAGCCCCAGCATTTT.

The rearrangement uses TRBV28 and TRBJ1-1; tentatively, D is TRBD1 (5 bases). The V gene lost 6 bases and the J gene lost 7 bases, with 15 bases spanning the gap. The CDR3 loop spans 13 amino acids. CDR1 is MDHEN, CDR2 SYDVKM, per germline. The CDR3 DNA follows: TGTGCCAGCAGACCCCCAGGGCTCCTTGAAGCTTTCTTT. It specifies CASRPPGLLEAFF. Using reference TRBV28 and TRBJ1-1 for the parts outside the CDR3, the full variable domain is DVKVTQSSRYLVKRTGEKVFLECVQDMDHENMFWYRQDPGLGLRLIYFSYDVKMKEKGDIPEGYSVSREKKERFSLILESASTNQTSMYLCASRPPGLLEAFFGQGTRLTVV.

This clone came up a few times. This chain uses TRBV5-4 with TRBJ1-4, with D maybe TRBD1 (5 bases). CDR3 size: 15 residues. V was trimmed by 1 base and J by 6 bases, leaving 13 bases between them. CDR1 and CDR2 (germline): SGHNT, YYREEE (reference sequence). CDR3 sequence: CASSLNRQLDEKLFF. The CDR3, as DNA: TGTGCCAGCAGCTTGAACCGACAGCTAGATGAAAAACTGTTTTTT.

The chain combines TRBV5-6 with TRBJ1-2, with D uncertain. The CDR3 length is 13 residues. Looked up from germline, CDR1 is SGHDT and CDR2 is YYEEEE. Trimming shortened V by 4 bases and J by 6 bases, and 13 bases separated the two germline ends. The CDR3 sequence: CASSQDQRDGYTF. In DNA form, the CDR3 reads TGTGCCAGCAGCCAGGACCAGAGGGATGGCTACACCTTC.